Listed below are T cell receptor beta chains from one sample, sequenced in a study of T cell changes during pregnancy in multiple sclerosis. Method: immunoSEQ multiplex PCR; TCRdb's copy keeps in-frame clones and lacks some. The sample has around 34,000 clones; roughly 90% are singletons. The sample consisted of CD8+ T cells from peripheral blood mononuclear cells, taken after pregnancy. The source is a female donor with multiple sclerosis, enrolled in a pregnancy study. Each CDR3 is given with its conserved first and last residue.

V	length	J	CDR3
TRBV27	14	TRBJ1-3	CASKQGASGNTIYF
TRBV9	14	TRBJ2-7	CASSVAQGGYEQYF
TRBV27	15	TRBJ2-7	CASSLSLTTVYEQYF
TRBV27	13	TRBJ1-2	CASSFAGNYGYTF
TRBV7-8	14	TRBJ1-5	CASSLIGWAQPQHF
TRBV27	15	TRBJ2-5	CASSPLGLYQETQYF
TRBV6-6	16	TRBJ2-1	CASSTSGTGGYNEQFF
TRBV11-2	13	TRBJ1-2	CASSLLGELRYTF
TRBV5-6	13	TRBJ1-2	CASSLGQPYGYTF
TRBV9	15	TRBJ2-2	CASSLSGGSTGELFF
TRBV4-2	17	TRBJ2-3	CASSQGRRGASGDTQYF
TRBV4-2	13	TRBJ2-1	CASSQGRVYEQFF
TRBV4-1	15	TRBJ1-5	CASSQAQWGDQPQHF
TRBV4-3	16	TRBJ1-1	CASSQEFGTGGSEAFF
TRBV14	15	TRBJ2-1	CASSQAPGGPNEQFF